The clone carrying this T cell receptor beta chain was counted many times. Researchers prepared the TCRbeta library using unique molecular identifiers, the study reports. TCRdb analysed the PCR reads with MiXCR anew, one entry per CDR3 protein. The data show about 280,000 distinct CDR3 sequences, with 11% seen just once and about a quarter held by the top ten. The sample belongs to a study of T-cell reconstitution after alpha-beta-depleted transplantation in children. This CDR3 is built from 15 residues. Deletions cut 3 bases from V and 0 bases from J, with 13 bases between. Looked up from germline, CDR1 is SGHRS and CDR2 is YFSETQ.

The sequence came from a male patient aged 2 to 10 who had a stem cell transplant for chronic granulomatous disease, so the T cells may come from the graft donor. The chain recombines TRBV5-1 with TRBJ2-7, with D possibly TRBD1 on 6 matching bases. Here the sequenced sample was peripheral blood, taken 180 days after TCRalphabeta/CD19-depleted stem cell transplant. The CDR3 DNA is TGCGCCAGCAGCTCGGGACACCTAGTCTCCTACGAGCAGTACTTC. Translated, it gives CASSSGHLVSYEQYF. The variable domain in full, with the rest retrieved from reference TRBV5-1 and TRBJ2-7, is KAGVTQTPRYLIKTRGQQVTLSCSPISGHRSVSWYQQTPGQGLQFLFEYFSETQRNKGNFPGRFSGRQFSNSRSEMNVSTLELGDSALYLCASSSGHLVSYEQYFGPGTRLTVT.